The clone carrying this T cell receptor (beta chain) is categorized as large. What it binds is not known. Time point given: sample taken at primary tumor resection. The donors, 72 patients with untreated early-stage non-small cell lung cancer, provided the samples. These data originate in a study of spatial heterogeneity in lung cancer. Study-level findings and limits: Intratumoral expanded alpha and beta TCR counts were found to track tumor mutation counts.

This CDR3 comprises 14 residues. V lost 4 bases, J lost 4 bases, and 15 bases lay in between. The germline V gene has CDR1 SGHDT and CDR2 YYEEEE. Every TCR cDNA molecule bore its own unique molecular identifier. A single record per CDR3 protein comes from TCRdb applying MiXCR to the 5' RACE reads. This sample has over a thousand distinct CDR3 sequences, with less than 20% found just once. The sequencing used lung tumor tissue, collected at surgery. The chain employs TRBV5-6 and TRBJ2-7; D is ambiguous. This receptor was identified in a male donor with early-stage non-small cell lung cancer. In nucleotides, the CDR3 is TGTGCCAGCAGCCCGGGTCCGATGGAATACGAGCAGTACTTC. Its translation is CASSPGPMEYEQYF.